Listed here are 27 T cell receptor beta chains from one sample, sequenced in a study of CD8+CD57+ T cells in acquired aplastic anemia. Genomic DNA served as template for TCR beta VDJ and CDR3 profiling. TCRdb re-called the reads through MiXCR, storing one row per CDR3 protein. Of 100,000 to 120,000 distinct CDR3 sequences in the sample, about half were seen once. The specimen was sorted CD4+, CD8+, or CD8+CD57+ T cells (not recorded which) from PBMCs. The receptor set was obtained from a human donor in good health, serving as a control.

The genes are TRBV2 and TRBJ1-2; 9 positions agree with TRBD1. Trimming at V came to 6 bases and at J to 8 bases, leaving 4 bases not matched to a gene. This CDR3 is built from 12 residues. Germline V gene data show CDR1 as SNHLY and CDR2 as FYNNEI. As DNA, the CDR3 is TGTGCCAGCAGGAGGGACAGGGACGGCTACACCTTC. This gives the protein CASRRDRDGYTF.

The chain carries TRBV20-1 and TRBJ1-1; 9 bases are shared with TRBD1. The CDR3 has 13 amino acids. CDR1 is DFQATT and CDR2 is SNEGSKA in the germline V gene (reference sequence). V trimming: 6 bases; J trimming: 8 bases; junction bases outside the gene matches: 10. CDR3 region: CSAPTSGQGEAFF. CDR3 nucleotide sequence: TGCAGTGCCCCGACCTCCGGACAGGGGGAAGCTTTCTTT.

This clonotype was counted between two and nine times. The chain uses TRBV24-1 and TRBJ2-7; no clear D. V lost 4 bases to trimming and J lost 2 bases, with 5 bases between them. This CDR3 comprises 12 residues. Germline V gene data show CDR1 as KGHDR and CDR2 as SFDVKD. CDR3 nucleotides: TGTGCCACCAGTGACGAGACCTACGAGCAGTACTTC. This codes for CATSDETYEQYF.

This clonotype is a singleton in its sample. The chain uses TRBV3-1 and TRBJ2-3, with unresolved D. Germline CDR1 and CDR2: LGHDT and YNNKEL (reference sequence). The V gene lost 0 bases and the J gene lost 0 bases, with 16 bases spanning the gap. This CDR3 is built from 18 residues. The CDR3 spells CASSQDRAAPYSTDTQYF. In DNA form, the CDR3 reads TGTGCCAGCAGCCAAGATCGGGCAGCGCCTTACAGCACAGATACGCAGTATTTT.

This clonotype was seen more than once but under ten times. V gene TRBV7-2 combines with J gene TRBJ1-2; D not resolved. V was cut by 3 bases and J by 1 base, with 0 bases left in between. Germline V gene sequence: CDR1 SGHTA, CDR2 FQGNSA. This CDR3 is 11 amino acids long. CDR3 amino acids: CASSFNYGYTF. CDR3 coding DNA: TGTGCCAGCAGCTTTAACTATGGCTACACCTTC.

This clonotype came up many times. The chain joins TRBV20-1 to TRBJ2-3; D may be TRBD2 (7 bases). From germline, CDR1 is DFQATT and CDR2 SNEGSKA (reference sequence). The V end was cut by 6 bases, the J end by 6 bases, with 16 bases between. This CDR3 has 13 amino acids. CDR3 protein: CSAQAGAGDTQYF. Written as DNA, the CDR3 is TGCAGTGCGCAGGCGGGGGCCGGGGATACGCAGTATTTT.

As to this clonotype: At one end the junction does not follow the germline gene, possibly because of a read error. The gene calls are TRBV7-9 and TRBJ2-1; D ambiguous. Germline CDR1 SEHNR, CDR2 FQNEAQ (reference sequence). The length of the CDR3 is 8 residues. CDR3 residues: CASSKDLF. The DNA of the CDR3 is TGTGCCAGCAGCAAGGACCTGTTC. Variable domain in full (rest from reference TRBV7-9 and TRBJ2-1): DTGVSQNPRHKITKRGQNVTFRCDPISEHNRLYWYRQTLGQGPEFLTYFQNEAQLEKSRLLSDRFSAERPKGSFSTLEIQRTEQGDSAMYLCASSKDLFGPGTRLTVL.

This clonotype was seen only once. The junction does not match germline at one end; this may be a read error. The genes are TRBV15 and TRBJ1-1, with D possibly TRBD1 on 5 matching bases. This CDR3 has 15 residues. Germline V gene lookup returns CDR1 LNHNV and CDR2 YYDKDF (reference sequence). CDR3 loop: CATSREDLKGTEALF. The CDR3 DNA sequence: TGTGCCACCAGCAGAGAGGACCTAAAGGGGACTGAAGCCCTCTTT.

This clonotype has at least ten counts. The rearrangement joins TRBV27 to TRBJ1-4, with D maybe TRBD1 (6 bases). V shed 6 bases and J shed 5 bases, with 13 bases lying between them. This CDR3 is built from 14 residues. Germline V gives CDR1 MNHEY, CDR2 SMNVEV (reference sequence). This CDR3 reads CASRGTGSNEKLFF. The CDR3 DNA follows: TGTGCCAGCAGAGGAACAGGGTCGAATGAAAAACTGTTTTTT. Full variable domain (rest looked up from reference TRBV27 and TRBJ1-4): EAQVTQNPRYLITVTGKKLTVTCSQNMNHEYMSWYRQDPGLGLRQIYYSMNVEVTDKGDVPEGYKVSRKEKRNFPLILESPSPNQTSLYFCASRGTGSNEKLFFGSGTQLSVL.

The chain is built from TRBV11-1 and TRBJ1-5; possibly TRBD1 for D (6 bases). The CDR3 covers 16 residues. Looked up from germline, CDR1 is SGHAT and CDR2 is FQDESV (reference sequence). V lost 4 bases and J 1 base, leaving 14 bases between the germline ends. This CDR3 reads CASSSSGGPSNQPQHF. As DNA, the CDR3 is TGTGCCAGCAGCTCGTCCGGGGGGCCGAGCAATCAGCCCCAGCATTTT.

This clonotype was recorded many times. The chain uses TRBV27 and TRBJ2-7, with D maybe TRBD1 (6 bases). Trimming stripped 2 bases from V and 6 bases from J, with 14 bases between. Germline CDR1 reads MNHEY; CDR2 reads SMNVEV (reference sequence). The CDR3 contains 14 residues. The CDR3 is CASSLIGQPAEQYF. Here the CDR3 DNA reads TGTGCCAGCAGTTTAATCGGACAGCCAGCCGAGCAGTACTTC.

Many counts were recorded for this clonotype. CDR3: CASSPRPGLGILTQYF. The CDR3 DNA follows: TGTGCCAGCAGCCCTCGACCGGGACTAGGTATTTTAACGCAGTATTTT. The chain employs TRBV11-1 and TRBJ2-3; TRBD2 matches 8 bases. Germline CDR1 SGHAT, CDR2 FQDESV (reference sequence). This CDR3 spans 16 amino acids. V lost 5 bases, J lost 9 bases, and 16 bases stayed unmatched. Drawing the rest from reference TRBV11-1 and TRBJ2-3, the complete variable domain is EAEVAQSPRYKITEKSQAVAFWCDPISGHATLYWYRQILGQGPELLVQFQDESVVDDSQLPKDRFSAERLKGVDSTLKIQPAELGDSAMYLCASSPRPGLGILTQYFGPGTRLTVL.

This clonotype was detected once. The chain joins TRBV5-6 to TRBJ2-5; possibly TRBD2 for D (5 bases). CDR3 length equals 13 residues. Germline V CDR1 and CDR2: SGHDT, YYEEEE. The ends were cut back, 0 bases at V and 8 bases at J, with 11 bases in the middle. CDR3 sequence reads: CASSLAVGETQYF. Written as DNA, the CDR3 is TGTGCCAGCAGCTTGGCTGTCGGGGAAACCCAGTACTTC.

This clonotype appeared many times. The chain carries TRBV2 and TRBJ2-3; 9 bases are shared with TRBD2. V dropped 4 bases and J dropped 5; count of bases not matched to a gene: 4. The CDR3 length is 14 residues. The V gene's germline CDR1 is SNHLY and CDR2 FYNNEI. DNA of the CDR3: TGTGCCAGCAGTGCCATAGCGGGGGAAGATACGCAGTATTTT. Protein sequence: CASSAIAGEDTQYF.

This clonotype was detected many times. The gene calls are TRBV4-3 and TRBJ1-1, with TRBD1 matching over 7 bases. V was pared by 1 base and J by 2 bases, with 7 bases of the junction left unmatched. The CDR3 extends over 16 amino acids. The germline V gene has CDR1 LGHNA and CDR2 YSLEER. The CDR3 nucleotides read TGCGCCAGCAGCCAAGTTGCGGGACAGACCAACACTGAAGCTTTCTTT. This sequence encodes CASSQVAGQTNTEAFF.

This clonotype was found a few times. The chain combines TRBV20-1 with TRBJ2-7, with D hard to call. The CDR3 is 13 residues long. V lost 4 bases to trimming and J lost 0 bases, with 10 bases between them. Per germline, CDR1 DFQATT and CDR2 SNEGSKA (reference sequence). This CDR3 is CSATDTNSYEQYF. The CDR3 DNA reads TGCAGTGCTACCGACACGAACTCCTACGAGCAGTACTTC.

V usage is TRBV7-7 and J usage is TRBJ2-2, with D maybe TRBD1 (5 bases). This CDR3 spans 15 amino acids. V was cut by 1 base and J by 2 bases, with 8 bases left in between. Germline V CDR1 and CDR2: SSHAT, FNYEAQ (reference sequence). The CDR3 DNA is TGTGCCAGCAGCTTAGGACAGATAAACACCGGGGAGCTGTTTTTT. This translates into CASSLGQINTGELFF.

As concerns this clonotype: Mismatch with germline at one junction end may stem from a read error. The chain links TRBV19 to TRBJ1-1, with D tentatively TRBD1 (6 bases). The CDR3 is made up of 13 amino acids. CDR1 is LNHDA and CDR2 is SQIVND in the germline V gene (reference sequence). The CDR3 DNA follows: TGTGCCAGTACCAGGGGTAGACGAACTGAAGCCTTCTTT. Amino acid sequence: CASTRGRRTEAFF.

CDR3 nucleotides: TGTGCCAGCAGTGCCGGGACTAGCGGGGGAGATGGGGCCAACGTCCTGACTTTC. Translated: CASSAGTSGGDGANVLTF. The J gene is TRBJ2-6, the V gene TRBV2, with TRBD2 identical over 14 bases. CDR1 and CDR2 (germline): SNHLY, FYNNEI. With V trimmed by 4 bases and J by 3 bases, 5 bases remained unmatched. The CDR3 has 18 amino acids.

V is TRBV25-1 and J is TRBJ1-2, with a weak D call TRBD1 (6 bases). V lost 6 bases, J lost 4 bases, and 18 bases lay in between. The CDR3 contains 15 residues. Germline lookup yields CDR1 MGHDK and CDR2 SYGVNS. CDR3 amino acids: CASSPGGSLGYGYTF. In DNA form, the CDR3 reads TGTGCCAGCAGCCCCGGGGGCAGCCTGGGCTATGGCTACACCTTC.

This chain connects TRBV20-1 to TRBJ1-5, with D perhaps matching TRBD1 (5 bases). V lost 3 bases, J lost 6 bases, and 12 bases lay in between. CDR1 is DFQATT and CDR2 is SNEGSKA in the germline V gene (reference sequence). CDR3 length: 13 amino acids. The CDR3 reads CSARQGVGQPQHF. The CDR3 DNA is TGCAGTGCTAGGCAGGGCGTGGGTCAGCCCCAGCATTTT.

The rearrangement uses TRBV5-1 and TRBJ2-3, with D maybe TRBD1 (6 bases). Germline values: CDR1 SGHRS, CDR2 YFSETQ. Trimming pared 1 base from V and 4 bases from J, leaving 10 bases between. The CDR3 spans 14 residues. The CDR3 DNA sequence: TGCGCCAGCAGCTTGTCAGGGGCGGCAGATACGCAGTATTTT. This sequence encodes CASSLSGAADTQYF.

The V and J genes are TRBV19 and TRBJ1-2; tentative D call: TRBD1 (6 bases). Trimming took 6 bases from V and 1 from J, leaving 15 bases between them. The CDR3 consists of 15 residues. Germline CDR1 is LNHDA and CDR2 is SQIVND (reference sequence). CDR3 sequence (DNA): TGTGCCAGTAGCAGCCAGGGACACTTTAACTATGGCTACACCTTC. It is translated as CASSSQGHFNYGYTF.

The chain joins TRBV7-6 to TRBJ2-3; D is uncertain. The germline V gene has CDR1 SGHVS and CDR2 FNYEAQ. This CDR3 spans 11 amino acids. The ends were cut back, 8 bases at V and 10 bases at J, with 13 bases in the middle. The DNA of the CDR3 is TGTGCCAGCGGCGATGATGGGGCGCAGTATTTT. It is translated as CASGDDGAQYF.

V usage is TRBV25-1 and J usage is TRBJ2-6; weak D call: TRBD2 (6 bases). V shed 6 bases and J shed 7 bases, with 19 bases lying between them. The CDR3 contains 16 residues. Per germline, CDR1 MGHDK and CDR2 SYGVNS. Here the CDR3 DNA reads TGTGCCAGCAGCCCCCCAGTCGCGCGGGGTGCCAACGTCCTGACTTTC. This gives the protein CASSPPVARGANVLTF.

The chain carries TRBV10-2 and TRBJ2-1; TRBD1 matches at 10 bases. CDR3 length equals 16 residues. CDR1 is WSHSY and CDR2 is SAAADI in the germline V gene. The V and J ends lost 6 bases and 5 bases, in that order; junction bases with no gene match: 10. The CDR3 bases are TGCGCCAGCAGGGGTTGGGACAGGGGTGACCACAATGAGCAGTTCTTC. Translation: CASRGWDRGDHNEQFF.

The genes are TRBV15 and TRBJ2-2; D is unresolved. The germline CDR1 and CDR2 sequences are LNHNV and YYDKDF (reference sequence). This CDR3 region has 12 residues. Trimming shortened V by 1 base and J by 6 bases, and 3 bases separated the two germline ends. CDR3 protein: CATSRVSGELFF. The CDR3 nucleotides read TGTGCCACCAGCAGAGTTTCCGGGGAGCTGTTTTTT.